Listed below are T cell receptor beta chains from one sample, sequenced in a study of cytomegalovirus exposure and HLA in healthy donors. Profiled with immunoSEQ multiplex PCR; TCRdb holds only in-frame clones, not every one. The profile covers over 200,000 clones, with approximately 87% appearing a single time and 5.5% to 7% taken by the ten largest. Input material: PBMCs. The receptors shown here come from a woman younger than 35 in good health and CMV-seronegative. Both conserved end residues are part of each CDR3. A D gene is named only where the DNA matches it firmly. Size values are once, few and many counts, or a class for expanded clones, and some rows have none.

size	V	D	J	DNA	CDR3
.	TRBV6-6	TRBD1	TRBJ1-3	TGTGCCAGCAGAGGGGGGACAGGCTCTGGAAACACCATATATTTT	CASRGGTGSGNTIYF
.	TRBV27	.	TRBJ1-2	TGTGCCAGCAGTTCAATCGGGACGGGCCATGGCTACACCTTC	CASSSIGTGHGYTF
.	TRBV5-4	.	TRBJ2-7	TGTGCCAGCAGCACCACGGACGAGCAGTACTTC	CASSTTDEQYF
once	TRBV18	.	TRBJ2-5	TGTGCCAGCTCACCACCCGGAGGAGTGGAGACCCAGTACTTC	CASSPPGGVETQYF
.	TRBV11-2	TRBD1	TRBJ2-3	TGTGCCAGCAGCTTAGTACAGGGGGCAGATACGCAGTATTTT	CASSLVQGADTQYF
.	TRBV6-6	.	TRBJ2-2	TGTGCCAGCAGTTCGACCAGGGGAACCGGGGAGCTGTTTTTT	CASSSTRGTGELFF
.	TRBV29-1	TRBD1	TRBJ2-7	TGCAGCGTCTCCTCAGGGGGAGAGCAGTACTTC	CSVSSGGEQYF
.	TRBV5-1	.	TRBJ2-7	TGCGCCAGCAGCTTCGGATGGCCCTACGAGCAGTACTTC	CASSFGWPYEQYF
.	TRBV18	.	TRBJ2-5	TGTGCCAGCTCACCCCTGGGACGTAAGAAGGAGACCCAGTACTTC	CASSPLGRKKETQYF
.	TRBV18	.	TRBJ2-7	TGTGCCAGCTCACCGGTAGAGGGCCACGAGCAGTACTTC	CASSPVEGHEQYF
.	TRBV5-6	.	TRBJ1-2	TGTGCCAGCATTTTAACGGGGGATGTCGGCTACACCTTC	CASILTGDVGYTF
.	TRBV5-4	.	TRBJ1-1	TGTGCCAGCACCGTCCTCGCACGGAACACTGAAGCTTTCTTT	CASTVLARNTEAFF
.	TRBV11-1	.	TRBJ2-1	TGTGCCAGCAGCCCCGAGCCCTACAATGAGCAGTTCTTC	CASSPEPYNEQFF
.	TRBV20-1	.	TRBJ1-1	TGCAGTGCGGGGGCGGGCACTGAAGCTTTCTTT	CSAGAGTEAFF
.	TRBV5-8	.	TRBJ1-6	TGTGCCAGCAGCGCAGGGACGGCTTATAATTCACCCCTCCACTTT	CASSAGTAYNSPLHF
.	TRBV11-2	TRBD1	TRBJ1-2	TGTGCCAGCAGCCAATTACGACAGGGGGCTCTCTATGGCTACACCTTC	CASSQLRQGALYGYTF
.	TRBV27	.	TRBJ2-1	TGTGCCAGCAGCCACCAAAATCTAGGGGGGACCTACAATGAGCAGTTCTTC	CASSHQNLGGTYNEQFF
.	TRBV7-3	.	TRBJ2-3	TGTGCCAGCGCCCCCACCGGGGGAGATACGCAGTATTTT	CASAPTGGDTQYF
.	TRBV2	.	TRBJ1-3	TGTGCCAGCAGTGAGCGTGACAGCGGAAACACCATATATTTT	CASSERDSGNTIYF
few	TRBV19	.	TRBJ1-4	TGTGCCAGTAGTAATCGGGCGGCAGCAACTAATGAAAAACTGTTTTTT	CASSNRAAATNEKLFF
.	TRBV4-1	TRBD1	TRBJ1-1	TGCGCCAGCAGCCAAGCCGGGACAGCCGAAGCTTTCTTT	CASSQAGTAEAFF
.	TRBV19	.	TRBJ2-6	TGTGCCAGTAGTGGTCGTTTCTCTGGGGCCAACGTCCTGACTTTC	CASSGRFSGANVLTF
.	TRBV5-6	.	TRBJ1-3	TGTGCCAGCAGCGACAAAACGACTTTAAACACCATATATTTT	CASSDKTTLNTIYF
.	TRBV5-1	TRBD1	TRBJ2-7	TGCGCCAGCAGCCCACGACAGGGGACCACCTACGAGCAGTACTTC	CASSPRQGTTYEQYF
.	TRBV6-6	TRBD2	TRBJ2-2	TGTGCCAGCAGTTTACTAGCGGGAGACACCGGGGAGCTGTTTTTT	CASSLLAGDTGELFF
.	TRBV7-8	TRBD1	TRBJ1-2	TGTGCCAGCAGCACTACAGGGGGTAGCGGCTACACCTTC	CASSTTGGSGYTF
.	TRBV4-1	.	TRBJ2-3	TGCGCCAGCAGCCAAGTCTCTGGGATCACAAATACGCAGTATTTT	CASSQVSGITNTQYF
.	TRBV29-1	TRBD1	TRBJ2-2	TGCAGCGTTGACCTCGGGACAGGGGGACTTACCGGGGAGCTGTTTTTT	CSVDLGTGGLTGELFF
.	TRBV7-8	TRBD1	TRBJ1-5	TGTGCCAGCAGCTTAGTCTATAGGGGAAGGGGGCCCAATCAGCCCCAGCATTTT	CASSLVYRGRGPNQPQHF
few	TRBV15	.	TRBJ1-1	TGTGCCACCAGCAGAGATTGGGGGAGGAGGGATTTGGGCAACACTGAAGCTTTCTTT	CATSRDWGRRDLGNTEAFF
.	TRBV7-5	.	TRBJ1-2	TGTGTCAGAAGCTGGGGTAACGACAGGGCCTTCTATGGCTACACCTTC	CVRSWGNDRAFYGYTF
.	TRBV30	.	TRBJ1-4	TGTGCCTGGAAAAGGGGGACTAATGAAAAACTGTTTTTT	CAWKRGTNEKLFF
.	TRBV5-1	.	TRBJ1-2	TGCGCCAGCAGCTTGGGGTTCAGGGGAAGGGATGGCTACACCTTC	CASSLGFRGRDGYTF
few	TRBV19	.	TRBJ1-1	TGTGCCAGCCGGGTGATGAACACTGAAGCTTTCTTT	CASRVMNTEAFF
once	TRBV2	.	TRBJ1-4	TGTGCCAGCAACCGGCCTCCTGGGGAAAAACTGTTTTTT	CASNRPPGEKLFF